This is a list of T cell receptor beta chains from one sample in a study of T cell changes during pregnancy in multiple sclerosis. The table came from immunoSEQ multiplex PCR; TCRdb's copy has only in-frame clones and leaves some out. This table holds tens of thousands of clones, 85% to 90% found once. The sample in question was CD8+ T cells from peripheral blood mononuclear cells, obtained before pregnancy. The receptors derive from a female donor with multiple sclerosis, enrolled in a pregnancy study. CDR3s include the opening cysteine and the closing phenylalanine or tryptophan. Fields, in order: V gene, clone size, J gene, D gene, CDR3 protein, CDR3 DNA. A D gene is named only where the DNA matches it firmly. Size values are once, few and many counts, or a class for expanded clones, and some rows have none.

>TRBV6-5|-|TRBJ1-6|-
CASSYVHSYNSPLHF
TGTGCCAGCAGTTACGTACACAGTTATAATTCACCCCTCCACTTT
>TRBV30|-|TRBJ2-7|TRBD2
CAWPDPGGDGYEQYF
TGTGCCTGGCCCGATCCGGGGGGGGACGGGTACGAGCAGTACTTC
>TRBV19|-|TRBJ2-4|TRBD1
CASSPGQLAKNIQYF
TGTGCCAGTAGCCCGGGACAGCTGGCCAAAAACATTCAGTACTTC
>TRBV5-1|-|TRBJ1-2|-
CASSVEQGYGYTF
TGCGCCAGCAGCGTAGAACAGGGATATGGCTACACCTTC
>TRBV29-1|-|TRBJ2-3|TRBD1
CSVVGTGTTDTQYF
TGCAGCGTTGTGGGGACAGGGACCACAGATACGCAGTATTTT
>TRBV11-3|-|TRBJ1-6|-
CASSFGGNSPLHF
TGTGCCAGCAGCTTCGGGGGAAATTCACCCCTCCACTTT
>TRBV29-1|-|TRBJ2-1|TRBD2
CSVGGGVSYNEQFF
TGCAGCGTGGGCGGGGGGGTCTCCTACAATGAGCAGTTCTTC
>TRBV6-1|-|TRBJ2-1|TRBD2
CASSEGSGGADEQFF
TGTGCCAGCAGTGAAGGTAGCGGGGGGGCAGATGAGCAGTTCTTC
>TRBV27|-|TRBJ2-7|-
CATEGSGFYEQYF
TGTGCCACGGAGGGGTCAGGATTCTACGAGCAGTACTTC
>TRBV28|-|TRBJ2-7|-
CASSFGVAISYEQYF
TGTGCCAGCAGTTTCGGGGTGGCCATTTCCTACGAGCAGTACTTC
>TRBV5-4|-|TRBJ2-2|TRBD2
CASSLSQRGNTGELFF
TGTGCCAGCAGCTTGAGCCAGCGGGGGAACACCGGGGAGCTGTTTTTT
>TRBV9|-|TRBJ2-2|TRBD1
CASSVRGGVGGELFF
TGTGCCAGCAGCGTAAGAGGGGGCGTGGGCGGGGAGCTGTTTTTT
>TRBV27|-|TRBJ2-5|-
CASSLLGADGTQYF
TGTGCCAGCAGTTTACTGGGGGCGGATGGGACCCAGTACTTC
>TRBV29-1|-|TRBJ2-7|TRBD2
CSASGGDSYEQYF
TGCAGCGCGAGCGGGGGGGACTCCTACGAGCAGTACTTC
>TRBV5-1|once|TRBJ2-5|-
CASSLAPKETQYF
TGCGCCAGCAGCTTGGCTCCTAAAGAGACCCAGTACTTC
>TRBV2|once|TRBJ2-1|-
CASTGEGTYNEQFF
TGTGCCAGCACCGGCGAGGGCACCTACAATGAGCAGTTCTTC
>TRBV28|-|TRBJ2-7|-
CASSSPWQAEQYF
TGTGCCAGCAGTTCCCCGTGGCAGGCTGAGCAGTACTTC
>TRBV19|-|TRBJ2-3|-
CASNLGGWGSTDTQYF
TGTGCCAGTAATTTAGGAGGCTGGGGTAGCACAGATACGCAGTATTTT
>TRBV28|-|TRBJ1-5|-
CASREGLLSNQPQHF
TGTGCCAGCAGGGAGGGACTCTTGAGCAATCAGCCCCAGCATTTT
>TRBV12-1|-|TRBJ1-4|-
CASSLRDREGKNEKLFF
TGTGCCAGCAGTCTCCGGGACAGGGAAGGTAAAAATGAAAAACTGTTTTTT
>TRBV28|-|TRBJ1-2|-
CASSLPGPYGYTF
TGTGCCAGCAGTTTACCTGGGCCCTATGGCTACACCTTC
>TRBV30|-|TRBJ1-6|TRBD1
CASLTGLASPLHF
TGTGCCTCACTGACAGGGCTTGCATCACCCCTCCACTTT
>TRBV5-1|-|TRBJ1-5|-
CASSLRGNQPQHF
TGCGCCAGCAGCTTGAGGGGTAATCAGCCCCAGCATTTT
>TRBV6-1|-|TRBJ2-3|TRBD1
CAGQDRVQDTQYF
TGTGCCGGACAAGACAGGGTTCAAGATACGCAGTATTTT
>TRBV28|-|TRBJ2-3|-
CASSSRLQFHTQYF
TGTGCCAGCAGCTCCCGACTTCAGTTCCATACGCAGTATTTT
>TRBV7-9|-|TRBJ2-1|-
CASSPSGGDEQFF
TGTGCCAGCAGCCCTTCTGGAGGAGATGAGCAGTTCTTC
>TRBV7-8|-|TRBJ2-3|-
CASSRRVRTDTQYF
TGTGCCAGCAGTAGACGGGTCCGAACAGATACGCAGTATTTT
>TRBV5-1|-|TRBJ2-7|-
CASSQVSQGFYEQYF
TGCGCCAGCAGCCAAGTCTCACAGGGTTTCTACGAGCAGTACTTC
>TRBV6-6|-|TRBJ1-2|TRBD1
CASSYDRADGYTF
TGTGCCAGCAGTTACGACAGGGCCGATGGCTACACCTTC
>TRBV7-6|few|TRBJ1-1|-
CASRQGREGTEAFF
TGTGCCAGCAGACAAGGGCGGGAGGGCACTGAAGCTTTCTTT
>TRBV9|-|TRBJ2-5|TRBD2
CASSVSGPETQYF
TGTGCCAGCAGCGTTAGCGGGCCGGAGACCCAGTACTTC
>TRBV29-1|-|TRBJ2-1|TRBD2
CSVEGLAGALFYNEQFF
TGCAGCGTTGAAGGACTAGCGGGGGCCCTCTTCTACAATGAGCAGTTCTTC
>TRBV4-1|-|TRBJ1-1|-
CASSQDRLGRWNTEAFF
TGCGCCAGCAGCCAAGATAGACTAGGACGGTGGAACACTGAAGCTTTCTTT
>TRBV10-3|-|TRBJ2-3|-
CASGRAHTLDTQYF
TGTGCCAGTGGCAGGGCTCACACTTTAGATACGCAGTATTTT
>TRBV10-3|-|TRBJ1-2|-
CAISEKGNYGYTF
TGTGCCATCAGTGAGAAGGGGAACTATGGCTACACCTTC
>TRBV7-9|-|TRBJ2-5|TRBD2
CASSLARASGGLYQETQYF
TGTGCCAGCAGCTTAGCGCGGGCTAGCGGGGGGCTTTACCAAGAGACCCAGTACTTC
>TRBV29-1|-|TRBJ1-2|-
CSVQQGDYGYTF
TGCAGCGTCCAACAGGGTGACTATGGCTACACCTTC
>TRBV4-2|-|TRBJ1-1|TRBD1
CASSQPGQEAFF
TGTGCCAGCAGCCAACCGGGACAGGAAGCTTTCTTT
>TRBV7-2|-|TRBJ2-1|TRBD2
CASSSSGDSYNEQFF
TGTGCCAGCAGCTCAAGCGGGGACTCCTACAATGAGCAGTTCTTC
>TRBV30|-|TRBJ2-1|-
CAWSPDNEQFF
TGTGCCTGGAGCCCTGACAATGAGCAGTTCTTC
>TRBV7-9|-|TRBJ2-7|-
CASSLLLGPRGNYEQYF
TGTGCCAGCAGCTTATTACTAGGACCCAGAGGGAACTACGAGCAGTACTTC
>TRBV6-1|many|TRBJ1-4|TRBD1
CASSDGTGSEKLFF
TGTGCCAGCAGTGACGGGACAGGGAGTGAAAAACTGTTTTTT
>TRBV9|-|TRBJ2-3|TRBD2
CASSVWASGGADTQYF
TGTGCCAGCAGCGTGTGGGCTAGCGGGGGGGCGGATACGCAGTATTTT
>TRBV13|-|TRBJ2-1|TRBD2
CASSELAGVKNEQFF
TGTGCCAGCAGCGAACTAGCGGGGGTGAAAAATGAGCAGTTCTTC
>TRBV4-3|-|TRBJ2-1|TRBD2
CASSQGLAGGYNEQFF
TGCGCCAGCAGCCAAGGACTAGCGGGGGGATACAATGAGCAGTTCTTC
>TRBV27|-|TRBJ1-2|-
CASSALTGVYGYTF
TGTGCCAGCAGTGCCCTGACAGGCGTCTATGGCTACACCTTC
>TRBV9|-|TRBJ1-1|-
CASSVGGTEAFF
TGTGCCAGCAGCGTCGGGGGCACTGAAGCTTTCTTT
>TRBV9|-|TRBJ2-7|TRBD2
CASSPSSGPSYEQYF
TGTGCCAGCAGCCCCTCTAGCGGGCCCTCCTACGAGCAGTACTTC